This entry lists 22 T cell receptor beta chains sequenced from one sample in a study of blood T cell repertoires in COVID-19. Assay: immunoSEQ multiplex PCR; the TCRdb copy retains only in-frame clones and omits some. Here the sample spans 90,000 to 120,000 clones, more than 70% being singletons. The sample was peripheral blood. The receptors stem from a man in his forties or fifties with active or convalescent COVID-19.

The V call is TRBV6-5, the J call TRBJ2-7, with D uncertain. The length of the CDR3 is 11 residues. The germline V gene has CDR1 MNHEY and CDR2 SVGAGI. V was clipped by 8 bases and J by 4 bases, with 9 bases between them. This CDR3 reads CASSPLYEQYF. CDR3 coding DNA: TGTGCCAGCTCTCCCCTTTACGAGCAGTACTTC.

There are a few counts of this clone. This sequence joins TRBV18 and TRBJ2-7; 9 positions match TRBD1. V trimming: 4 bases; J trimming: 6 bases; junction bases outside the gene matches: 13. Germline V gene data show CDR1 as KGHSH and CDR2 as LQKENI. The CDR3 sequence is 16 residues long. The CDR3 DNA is TGTGCCAGCTCACGAGGCTCGGGACAGGGTGGAGTCGAGCAGTACTTC. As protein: CASSRGSGQGGVEQYF.

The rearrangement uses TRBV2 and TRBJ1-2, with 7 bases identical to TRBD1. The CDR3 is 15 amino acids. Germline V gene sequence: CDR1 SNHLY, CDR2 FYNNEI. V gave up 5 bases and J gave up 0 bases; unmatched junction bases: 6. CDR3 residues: CASSQQGLANYGYTF. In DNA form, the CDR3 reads TGTGCCAGCAGTCAACAGGGGTTAGCTAACTATGGCTACACCTTC.

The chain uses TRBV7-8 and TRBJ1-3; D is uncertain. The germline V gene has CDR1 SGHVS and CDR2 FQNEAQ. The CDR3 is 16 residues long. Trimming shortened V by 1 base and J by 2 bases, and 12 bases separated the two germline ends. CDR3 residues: CASSLEVHSPGNTIYF. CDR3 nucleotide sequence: TGTGCCAGCAGCTTAGAAGTTCATAGCCCTGGAAACACCATATATTTT.

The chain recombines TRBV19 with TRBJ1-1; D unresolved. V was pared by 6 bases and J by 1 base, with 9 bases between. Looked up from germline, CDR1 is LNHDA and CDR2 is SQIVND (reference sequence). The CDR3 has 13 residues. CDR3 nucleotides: TGTGCCAGTAGCGGTACAGCGAACACTGAAGCTTTCTTT. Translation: CASSGTANTEAFF.

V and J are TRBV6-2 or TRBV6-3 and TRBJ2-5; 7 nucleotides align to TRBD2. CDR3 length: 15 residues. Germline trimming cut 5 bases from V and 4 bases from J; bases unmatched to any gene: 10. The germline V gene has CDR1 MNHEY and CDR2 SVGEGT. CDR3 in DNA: TGTGCCAGCAGTAAAACAGCTCCGGGGGGAGAGACCCAGTACTTC. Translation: CASSKTAPGGETQYF.

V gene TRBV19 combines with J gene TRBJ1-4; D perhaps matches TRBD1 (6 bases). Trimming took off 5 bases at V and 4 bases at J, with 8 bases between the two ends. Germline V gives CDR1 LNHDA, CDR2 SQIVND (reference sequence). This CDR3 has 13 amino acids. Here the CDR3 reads CASSGQRNEKLFF. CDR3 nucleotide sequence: TGTGCCAGTAGTGGACAGCGTAATGAAAAACTGTTTTTT.

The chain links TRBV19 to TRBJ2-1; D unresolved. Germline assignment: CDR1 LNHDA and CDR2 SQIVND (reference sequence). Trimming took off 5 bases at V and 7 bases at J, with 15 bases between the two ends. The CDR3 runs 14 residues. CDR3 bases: TGTGCCAGTAGTTTCCCCACCGACTTGAATGAGCAGTTCTTC. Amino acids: CASSFPTDLNEQFF.

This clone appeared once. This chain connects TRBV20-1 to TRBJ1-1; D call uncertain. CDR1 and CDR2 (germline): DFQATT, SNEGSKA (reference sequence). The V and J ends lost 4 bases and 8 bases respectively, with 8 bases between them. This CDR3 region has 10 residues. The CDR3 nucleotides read TGCAGTGCTAAGCGGGCGGAAGCTTTCTTT. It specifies CSAKRAEAFF.

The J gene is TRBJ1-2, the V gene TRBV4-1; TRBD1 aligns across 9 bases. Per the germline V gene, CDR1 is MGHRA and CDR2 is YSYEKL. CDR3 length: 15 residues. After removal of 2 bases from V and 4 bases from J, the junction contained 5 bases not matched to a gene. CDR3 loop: CASSQSDRGFYGYTF. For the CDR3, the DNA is TGCGCCAGCAGCCAAAGCGACAGGGGGTTCTATGGCTACACCTTC.

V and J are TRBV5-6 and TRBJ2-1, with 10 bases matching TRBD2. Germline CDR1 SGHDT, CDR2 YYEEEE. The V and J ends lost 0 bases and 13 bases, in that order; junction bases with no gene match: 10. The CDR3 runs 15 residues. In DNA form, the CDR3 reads TGTGCCAGCAGCTTGGTGGGGTCTAGCGGGAGAATCCAGTTCTTC. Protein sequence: CASSLVGSSGRIQFF.

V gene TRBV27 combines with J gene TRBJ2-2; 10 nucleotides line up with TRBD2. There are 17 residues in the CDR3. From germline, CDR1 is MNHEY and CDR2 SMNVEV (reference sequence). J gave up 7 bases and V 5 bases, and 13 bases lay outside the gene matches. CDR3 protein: CASSRHGLAAVRGELFF. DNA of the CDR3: TGTGCCAGCAGTCGACACGGACTAGCGGCGGTCCGCGGGGAGCTGTTTTTT.

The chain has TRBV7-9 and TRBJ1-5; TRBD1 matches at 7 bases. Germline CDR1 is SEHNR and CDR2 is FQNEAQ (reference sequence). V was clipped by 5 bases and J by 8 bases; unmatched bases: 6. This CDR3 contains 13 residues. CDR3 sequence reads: CASSKGQDKPQHF. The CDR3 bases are TGTGCCAGCAGCAAAGGACAGGACAAGCCCCAGCATTTT.

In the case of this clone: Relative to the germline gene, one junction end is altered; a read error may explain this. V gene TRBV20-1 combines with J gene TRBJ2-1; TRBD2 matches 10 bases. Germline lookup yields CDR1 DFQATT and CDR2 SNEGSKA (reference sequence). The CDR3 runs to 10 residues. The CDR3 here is CSAESGRGIF. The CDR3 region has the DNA TGCAGTGCTGAAAGCGGGAGGGGGATCTTC.

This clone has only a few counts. CDR3 in amino acids: CSARRTGAYEQYF. In nucleotides, the CDR3 is TGCAGCGCCCGTCGGACAGGGGCCTACGAGCAGTACTTC. The chain uses TRBV29-1 and TRBJ2-7; 9 bases are shared with TRBD1. The germline CDR1 and CDR2 sequences are SQVTM and ANQGSEA. The CDR3 loop spans 13 amino acids. V trimming: 7 bases; J trimming: 2 bases; junction bases outside the gene matches: 6.

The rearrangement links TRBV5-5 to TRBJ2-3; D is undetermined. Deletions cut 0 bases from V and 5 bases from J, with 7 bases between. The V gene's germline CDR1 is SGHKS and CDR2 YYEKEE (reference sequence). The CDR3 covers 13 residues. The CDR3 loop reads CASSLDYIDTQYF. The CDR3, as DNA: TGTGCCAGCAGCTTGGATTATATAGATACGCAGTATTTT.

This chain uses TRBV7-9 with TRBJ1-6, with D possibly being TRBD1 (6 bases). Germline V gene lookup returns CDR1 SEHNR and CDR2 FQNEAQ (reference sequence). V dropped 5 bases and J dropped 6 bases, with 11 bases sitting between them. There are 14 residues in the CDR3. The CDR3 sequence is CASSPGQPNSPLHF. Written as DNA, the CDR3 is TGTGCCAGCAGCCCCGGACAGCCTAATTCACCCCTCCACTTT.

This CDR3 reads CASSYRGNNQPQHF. The CDR3 bases are TGTGCCAGCAGTTACCGGGGGAATAATCAGCCCCAGCATTTT. The chain employs TRBV6-5 and TRBJ1-5, with a possible D match to TRBD1 (5 bases). The V gene's germline CDR1 is MNHEY and CDR2 SVGAGI. The ends were cut back, 2 bases at V and 4 bases at J, with 9 bases in the middle. The CDR3 is made up of 14 amino acids.

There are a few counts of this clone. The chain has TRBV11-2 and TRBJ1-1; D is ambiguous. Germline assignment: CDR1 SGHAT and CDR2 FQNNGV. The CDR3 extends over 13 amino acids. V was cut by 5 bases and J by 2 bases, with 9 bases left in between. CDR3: CASSEGRNTEAFF. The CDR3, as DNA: TGTGCCAGCAGCGAAGGGAGAAACACTGAAGCTTTCTTT. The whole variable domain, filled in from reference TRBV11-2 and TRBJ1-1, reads EAGVAQSPRYKIIEKRQSVAFWCNPISGHATLYWYQQILGQGPKLLIQFQNNGVVDDSQLPKDRFSAERLKGVDSTLKIQPAKLEDSAVYLCASSEGRNTEAFFGQGTRLTVV.

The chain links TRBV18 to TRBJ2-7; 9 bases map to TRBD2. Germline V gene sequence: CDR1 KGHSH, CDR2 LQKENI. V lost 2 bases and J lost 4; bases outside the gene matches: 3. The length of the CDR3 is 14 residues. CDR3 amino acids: CASSPRREGYEQYF. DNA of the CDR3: TGTGCCAGCTCACCAAGGCGGGAGGGTTACGAGCAGTACTTC. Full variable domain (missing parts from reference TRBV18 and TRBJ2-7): NAGVMQNPRHLVRRRGQEARLRCSPMKGHSHVYWYRQLPEEGLKFMVYLQKENIIDESGMPKERFSAEFPKEGPSILRIQQVVRGDSAAYFCASSPRREGYEQYFGPGTRLTVT.

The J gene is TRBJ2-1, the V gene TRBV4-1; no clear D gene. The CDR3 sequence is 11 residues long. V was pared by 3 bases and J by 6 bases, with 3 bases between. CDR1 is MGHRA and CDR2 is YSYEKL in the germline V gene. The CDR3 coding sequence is TGCGCCAGCAGCCAGGCCAATGAGCAGTTCTTC. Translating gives CASSQANEQFF.

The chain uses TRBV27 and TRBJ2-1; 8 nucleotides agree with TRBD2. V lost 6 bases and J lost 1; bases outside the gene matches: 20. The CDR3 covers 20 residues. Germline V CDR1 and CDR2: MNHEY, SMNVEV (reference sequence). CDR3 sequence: CASRDLSGWIAGRSYNEQFF. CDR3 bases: TGTGCCAGCAGAGACCTATCCGGATGGATAGCGGGAAGATCCTACAATGAGCAGTTCTTC.